Listed below are T cell receptor beta chains from one sample, sequenced in a study of shared clonotypes between healthy human individuals. Sequenced by immunoSEQ multiplex PCR; TCRdb stores in-frame clones only, minus some. The table records 2 million to 2.5 million clones, roughly 94% of them present only once. Sequenced sample: naive CD4+ T cells sorted from blood. Receptors originate from a man aged 18 to 29 in good health. Both conserved end residues are trimmed from each CDR3. Fields, in order: V gene, J gene, CDR3 protein.

TRBV2	TRBJ1-3	ASSEAGGWAGNTIY
TRBV19	TRBJ2-2	ASSIGTARTGELF
TRBV7-9	TRBJ1-2	ASSLEVTANYGYT
TRBV9	TRBJ2-1	ASSVVASGGYNEQF
TRBV7-2	TRBJ2-7	ASSLEWLSYEQY
TRBV5-1	TRBJ2-7	ASSLSGTPPGEQY
TRBV27	TRBJ2-7	ASSSLGQY
TRBV11-2	TRBJ2-2	ASSLRVGSGELF
TRBV4-1	TRBJ1-6	ASSQGGLSNSPLH
TRBV2	TRBJ2-5	ASSELPKETQY
TRBV27	TRBJ1-5	ASRSAGPISNQPQH
TRBV6-5	TRBJ1-6	ASSSHRDSNSPLH
TRBV7-9	TRBJ2-3	ASSLASGLSTDTQY
TRBV2	TRBJ2-5	ASSRGLAGETQY
TRBV11-2	TRBJ2-1	ASSVLGTGLNNEQF
TRBV10-2	TRBJ2-2	ASSGLAGGGTGELF
TRBV4-1	TRBJ1-2	ASSPGPSNYGYT
TRBV5-6	TRBJ1-6	ASSLALGVGSPLH
TRBV7-2	TRBJ1-6	ASSLAEGITGTLH
TRBV11-1	TRBJ1-2	ASSRGAGYGYT
TRBV7-9	TRBJ2-5	ASSIYLTGPQETQY
TRBV11-2	TRBJ2-7	ASSLALNALEQY
TRBV5-1	TRBJ2-7	ASSETGAFLRY
TRBV5-8	TRBJ1-6	ASSLERDSPLH